This T cell receptor beta chain was observed in a study of T cell changes during pregnancy in multiple sclerosis. This CDR3 spans 20 amino acids. Libraries were prepared by immunoSEQ multiplex PCR; TCRdb keeps only in-frame clonotypes and omits some of them. The sample contains about 32,000 clones, roughly 89% of which appear only once. This clonotype originated in a female donor with multiple sclerosis, enrolled in a pregnancy study. The chain combines TRBV21-1 with TRBJ2-4; the table assigns TRBD1, which was not confirmed against the DNA. TRBV21-1 is recorded as a pseudogene. The specimen was CD8+ T cells from peripheral blood mononuclear cells, collected in the second trimester of pregnancy. The CDR3 sequence: CASSDRPGVRGLSAKNIQYF. The CDR3 bases are TGTGCCAGCAGCGACCGGCCGGGCGTGAGGGGGCTTTCAGCCAAAAACATTCAGTACTTC.